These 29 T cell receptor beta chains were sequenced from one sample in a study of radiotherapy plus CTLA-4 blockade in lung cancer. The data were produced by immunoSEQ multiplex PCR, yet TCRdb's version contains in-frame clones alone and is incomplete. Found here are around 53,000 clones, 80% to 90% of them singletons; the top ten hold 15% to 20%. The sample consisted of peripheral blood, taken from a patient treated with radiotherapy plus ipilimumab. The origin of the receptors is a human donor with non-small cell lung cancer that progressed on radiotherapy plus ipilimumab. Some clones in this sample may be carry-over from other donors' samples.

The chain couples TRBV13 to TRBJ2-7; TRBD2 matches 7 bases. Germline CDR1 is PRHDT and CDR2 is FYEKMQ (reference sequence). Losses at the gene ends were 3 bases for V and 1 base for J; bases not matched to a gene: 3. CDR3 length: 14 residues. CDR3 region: CASSLGGSSYEQYF. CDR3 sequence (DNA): TGTGCCAGCAGCTTGGGGGGGAGTTCCTACGAGCAGTACTTC.

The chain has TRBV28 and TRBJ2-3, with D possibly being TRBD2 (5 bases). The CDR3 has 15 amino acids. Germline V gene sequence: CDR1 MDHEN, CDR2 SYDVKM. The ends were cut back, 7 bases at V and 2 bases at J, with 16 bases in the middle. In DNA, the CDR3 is TGTGCCAGCATTCCTGGCGGGTCTGTCACAGATACGCAGTATTTT. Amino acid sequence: CASIPGGSVTDTQYF.

DNA for the CDR3: TGTGCCAGCGCCAGCGAGTACCAAGAGACCCAGTACTTC. This encodes CASASEYQETQYF. The V and J genes are TRBV2 and TRBJ2-5; no firm D call. Trimming stripped 8 bases from V and 0 bases from J, with 10 bases between. CDR3 size: 13 residues. Germline V gene data show CDR1 as SNHLY and CDR2 as FYNNEI.

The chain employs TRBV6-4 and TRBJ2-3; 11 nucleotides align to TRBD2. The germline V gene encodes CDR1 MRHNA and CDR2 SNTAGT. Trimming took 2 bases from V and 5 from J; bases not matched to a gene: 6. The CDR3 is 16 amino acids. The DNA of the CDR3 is TGTGCCAGCAGTGACAAACTAGCGGGAGAGGTAGATACGCAGTATTTT. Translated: CASSDKLAGEVDTQYF.

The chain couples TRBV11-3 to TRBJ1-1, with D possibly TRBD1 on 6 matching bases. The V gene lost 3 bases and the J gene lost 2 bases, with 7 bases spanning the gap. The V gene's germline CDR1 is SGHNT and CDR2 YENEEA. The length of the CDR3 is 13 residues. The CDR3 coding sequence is TGTGCCAGCAGCTTTGGGACAAACACTGAAGCTTTCTTT. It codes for CASSFGTNTEAFF.

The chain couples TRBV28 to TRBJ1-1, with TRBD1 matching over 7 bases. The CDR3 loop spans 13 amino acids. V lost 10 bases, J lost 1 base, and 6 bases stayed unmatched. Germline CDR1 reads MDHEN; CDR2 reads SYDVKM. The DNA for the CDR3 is TGTGCCACTTCGGGACAGCCGAACACTGAAGCTTTCTTT. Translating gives CATSGQPNTEAFF.

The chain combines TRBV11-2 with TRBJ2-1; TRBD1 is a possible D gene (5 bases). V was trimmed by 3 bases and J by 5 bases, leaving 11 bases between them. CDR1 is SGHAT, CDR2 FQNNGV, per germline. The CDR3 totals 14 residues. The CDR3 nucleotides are TGTGCCAGCAGCTTCCAGGGTCGTCACAATGAGCAGTTCTTC. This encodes CASSFQGRHNEQFF.

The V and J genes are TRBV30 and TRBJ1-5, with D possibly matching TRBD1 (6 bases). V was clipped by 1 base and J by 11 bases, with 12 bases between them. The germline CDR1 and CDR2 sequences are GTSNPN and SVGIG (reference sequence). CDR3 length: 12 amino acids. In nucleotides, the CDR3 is TGTGCCTGGAGTGGACAGGAGAAGACCCAGCATTTT. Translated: CAWSGQEKTQHF.

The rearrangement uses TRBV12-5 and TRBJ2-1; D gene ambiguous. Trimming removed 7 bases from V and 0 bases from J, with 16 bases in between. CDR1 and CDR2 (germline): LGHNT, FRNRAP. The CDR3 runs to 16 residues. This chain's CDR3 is CASAKAVGSSYNEQFF. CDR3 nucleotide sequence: TGTGCTAGTGCTAAGGCGGTAGGTAGCTCCTACAATGAGCAGTTCTTC.

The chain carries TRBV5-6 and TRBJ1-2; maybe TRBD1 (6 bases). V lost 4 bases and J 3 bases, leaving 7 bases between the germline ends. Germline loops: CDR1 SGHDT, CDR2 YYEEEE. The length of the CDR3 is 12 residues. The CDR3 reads CASSDRHYGYTF. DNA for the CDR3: TGTGCCAGCAGCGACAGGCACTATGGCTACACCTTC.

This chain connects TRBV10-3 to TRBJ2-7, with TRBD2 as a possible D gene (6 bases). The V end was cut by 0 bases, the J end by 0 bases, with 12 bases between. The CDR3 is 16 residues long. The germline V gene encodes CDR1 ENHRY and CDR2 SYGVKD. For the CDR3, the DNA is TGTGCCATCAGTGAGTCGGGTGGAGGGGCCTCCTACGAGCAGTACTTC. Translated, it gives CAISESGGGASYEQYF.

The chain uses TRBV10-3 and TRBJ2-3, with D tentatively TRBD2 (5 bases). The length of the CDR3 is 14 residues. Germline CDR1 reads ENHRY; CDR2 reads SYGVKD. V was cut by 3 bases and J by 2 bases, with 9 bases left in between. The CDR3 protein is CAISEALATDTQYF. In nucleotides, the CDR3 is TGTGCCATCAGTGAAGCCCTAGCCACAGATACGCAGTATTTT.

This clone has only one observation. CDR3 loop: CASQMMNTEAFF. The CDR3, as DNA: TGTGCCAGCCAGATGATGAACACTGAAGCTTTCTTT. The chain joins TRBV2 to TRBJ1-1, with unresolved D. Trimming shortened V by 8 bases and J by 0 bases, and 7 bases separated the two germline ends. CDR1 is SNHLY and CDR2 is FYNNEI in the germline V gene. The CDR3 is 12 residues long.

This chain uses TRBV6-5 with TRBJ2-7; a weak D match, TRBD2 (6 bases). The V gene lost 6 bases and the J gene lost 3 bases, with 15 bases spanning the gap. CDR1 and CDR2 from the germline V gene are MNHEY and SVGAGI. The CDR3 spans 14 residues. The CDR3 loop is CASSPTSFGYEQYF. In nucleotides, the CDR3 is TGTGCCAGCAGCCCTACTAGCTTCGGCTACGAGCAGTACTTC.

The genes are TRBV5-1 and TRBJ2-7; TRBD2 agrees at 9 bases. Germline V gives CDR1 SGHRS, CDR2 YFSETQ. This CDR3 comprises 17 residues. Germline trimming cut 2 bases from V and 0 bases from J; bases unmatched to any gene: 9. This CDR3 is CASSFSPLSGSSYEQYF. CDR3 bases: TGCGCCAGCAGCTTTTCCCCACTTAGCGGGAGCTCCTACGAGCAGTACTTC.

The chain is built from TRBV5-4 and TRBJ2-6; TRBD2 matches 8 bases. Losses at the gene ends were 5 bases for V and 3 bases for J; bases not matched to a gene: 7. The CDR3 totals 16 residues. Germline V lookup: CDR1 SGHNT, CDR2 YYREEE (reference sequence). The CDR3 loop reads CASSPGTRGGANVLTF. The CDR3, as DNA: TGTGCCAGCAGTCCCGGGACTAGGGGTGGGGCCAACGTCCTGACTTTC.

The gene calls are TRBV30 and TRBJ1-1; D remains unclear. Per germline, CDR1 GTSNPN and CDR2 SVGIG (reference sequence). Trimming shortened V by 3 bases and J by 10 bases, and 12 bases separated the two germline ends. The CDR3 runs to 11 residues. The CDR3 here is CAWRVVFGAFF. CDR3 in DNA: TGTGCCTGGAGGGTCGTTTTCGGAGCTTTCTTT.

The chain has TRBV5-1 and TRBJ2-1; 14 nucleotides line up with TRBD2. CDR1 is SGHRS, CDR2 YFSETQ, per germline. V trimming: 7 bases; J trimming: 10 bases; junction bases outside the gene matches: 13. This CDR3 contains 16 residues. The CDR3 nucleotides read TGCGCCAGCGCCACCGGGGGACTAGCGGGAGTCGGGGAGCAGTTCTTC. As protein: CASATGGLAGVGEQFF. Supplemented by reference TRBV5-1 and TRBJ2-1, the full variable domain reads KAGVTQTPRYLIKTRGQQVTLSCSPISGHRSVSWYQQTPGQGLQFLFEYFSETQRNKGNFPGRFSGRQFSNSRSEMNVSTLELGDSALYLCASATGGLAGVGEQFFGPGTRLTVL.

The CDR3 protein is CASSQAGTGAGKLFF. The CDR3 nucleotides are TGTGCCAGCAGCCAAGCCGGGACAGGGGCGGGAAAACTGTTTTTT. This chain connects TRBV14 to TRBJ1-4; 10 bases fit TRBD1. This CDR3 has 15 residues. V shed 1 base, J shed 10 bases, and the junction held 6 bases outside the gene matches. The germline CDR1 and CDR2 sequences are SGHDN and FVKESK.

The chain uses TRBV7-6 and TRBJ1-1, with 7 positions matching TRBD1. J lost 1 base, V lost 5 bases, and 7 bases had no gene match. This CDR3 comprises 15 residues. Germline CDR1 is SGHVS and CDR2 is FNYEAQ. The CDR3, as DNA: TGTGCCAGCAGCAACCTACAGGGGACGAACACTGAAGCTTTCTTT. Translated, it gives CASSNLQGTNTEAFF. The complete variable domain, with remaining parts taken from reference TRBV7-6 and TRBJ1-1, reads GAGVSQSPRYKVTKRGQDVALRCDPISGHVSLYWYRQALGQGPEFLTYFNYEAQQDKSGLPNDRFSAERPEGSISTLTIQRTEQRDSAMYRCASSNLQGTNTEAFFGQGTRLTVV.

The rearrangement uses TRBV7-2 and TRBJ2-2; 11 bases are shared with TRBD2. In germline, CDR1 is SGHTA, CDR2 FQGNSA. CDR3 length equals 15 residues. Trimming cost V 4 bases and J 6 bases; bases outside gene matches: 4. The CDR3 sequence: CASSSSSGRSGELFF. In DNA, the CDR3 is TGTGCCAGCAGCTCATCTAGCGGGAGGTCCGGGGAGCTGTTTTTT.

The CDR3, as DNA: TGCGCCAGCAAACAGGGGGCGTATGGCTACACCTTC. It translates to CASKQGAYGYTF. J is TRBJ1-2 and V is TRBV10-1; 9 positions match TRBD1. The V gene end was trimmed by 7 bases and the J gene end by 5 bases; junction bases not matched to a gene: 2. The length of the CDR3 is 12 residues. Germline loops: CDR1 WNHNN, CDR2 SYGVQD (reference sequence).

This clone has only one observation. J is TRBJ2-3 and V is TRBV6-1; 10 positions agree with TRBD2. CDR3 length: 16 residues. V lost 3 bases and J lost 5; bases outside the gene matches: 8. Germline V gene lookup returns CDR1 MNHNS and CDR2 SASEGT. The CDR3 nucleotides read TGTGCCAGCAGTGAGGGGAGCGGGGGGGCCGTAGATACGCAGTATTTT. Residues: CASSEGSGGAVDTQYF.

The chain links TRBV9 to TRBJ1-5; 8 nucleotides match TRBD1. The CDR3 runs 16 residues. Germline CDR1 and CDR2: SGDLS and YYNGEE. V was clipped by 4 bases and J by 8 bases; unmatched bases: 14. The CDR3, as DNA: TGTGCCAGCAGCCCCCGCAGCGGACAGGGTATTGAGCCCCAGCATTTT. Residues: CASSPRSGQGIEPQHF.

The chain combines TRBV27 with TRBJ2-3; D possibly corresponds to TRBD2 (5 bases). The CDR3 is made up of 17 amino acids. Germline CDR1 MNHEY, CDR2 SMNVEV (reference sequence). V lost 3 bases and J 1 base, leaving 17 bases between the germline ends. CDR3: CASSFWRSRRGTDTQYF. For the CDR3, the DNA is TGTGCCAGCAGTTTTTGGAGGTCGAGGAGAGGCACAGATACGCAGTATTTT.

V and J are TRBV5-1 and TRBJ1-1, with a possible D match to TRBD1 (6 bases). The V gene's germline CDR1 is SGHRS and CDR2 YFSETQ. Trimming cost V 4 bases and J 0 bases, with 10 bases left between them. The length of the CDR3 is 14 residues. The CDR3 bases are TGCGCCAGCAGCCGGACAGCGCTGAACACTGAAGCTTTCTTT. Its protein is CASSRTALNTEAFF. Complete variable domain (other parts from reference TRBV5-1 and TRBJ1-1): KAGVTQTPRYLIKTRGQQVTLSCSPISGHRSVSWYQQTPGQGLQFLFEYFSETQRNKGNFPGRFSGRQFSNSRSEMNVSTLELGDSALYLCASSRTALNTEAFFGQGTRLTVV.

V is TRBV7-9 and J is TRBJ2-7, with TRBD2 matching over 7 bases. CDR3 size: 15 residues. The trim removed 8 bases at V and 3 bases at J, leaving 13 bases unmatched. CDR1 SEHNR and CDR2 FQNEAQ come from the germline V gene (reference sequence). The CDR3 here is CASQVQGGSFYEQYF. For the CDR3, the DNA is TGTGCCAGCCAAGTGCAAGGCGGGAGTTTCTACGAGCAGTACTTC.

The chain's CDR3 is CSVEEAQGYEQYF. CDR3 coding DNA: TGCAGCGTTGAAGAGGCACAGGGTTACGAGCAGTACTTC. The chain uses TRBV29-1 and TRBJ2-7; maybe TRBD1 (6 bases). This CDR3 is 13 amino acids long. The ends were cut back, 0 bases at V and 4 bases at J, with 10 bases in the middle. Germline CDR1 reads SQVTM; CDR2 reads ANQGSEA.

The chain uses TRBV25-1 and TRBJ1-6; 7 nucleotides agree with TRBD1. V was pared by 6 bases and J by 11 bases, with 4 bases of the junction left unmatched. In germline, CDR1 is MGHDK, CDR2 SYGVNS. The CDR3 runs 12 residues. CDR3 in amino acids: CASRKTGTPLHF. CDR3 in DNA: TGTGCCAGCAGGAAGACAGGGACACCCCTCCACTTT.